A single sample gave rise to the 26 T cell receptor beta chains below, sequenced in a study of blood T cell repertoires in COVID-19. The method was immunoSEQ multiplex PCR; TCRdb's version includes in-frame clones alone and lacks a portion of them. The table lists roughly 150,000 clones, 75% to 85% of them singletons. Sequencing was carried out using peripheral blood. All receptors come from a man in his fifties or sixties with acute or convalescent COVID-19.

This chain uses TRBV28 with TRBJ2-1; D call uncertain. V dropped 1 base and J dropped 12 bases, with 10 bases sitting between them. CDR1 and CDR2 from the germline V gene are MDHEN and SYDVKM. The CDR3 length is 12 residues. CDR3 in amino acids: CASSLLSAGQFF. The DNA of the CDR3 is TGTGCCAGCAGTTTATTATCGGCAGGGCAGTTCTTC.

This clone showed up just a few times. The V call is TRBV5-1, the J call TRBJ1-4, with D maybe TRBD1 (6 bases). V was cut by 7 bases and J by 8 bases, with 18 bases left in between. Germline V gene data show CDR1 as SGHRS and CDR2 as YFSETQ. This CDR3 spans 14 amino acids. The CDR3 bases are TGCGCCAGCTCACAAGGACAGTATCGCGAAAAACTGTTTTTT. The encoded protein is CASSQGQYREKLFF.

The CDR3 protein is CASTVQGLYGYTF. The CDR3 nucleotides are TGTGCCAGTACGGTACAGGGCCTCTATGGCTACACCTTC. J is TRBJ1-2 and V is TRBV19; TRBD1 might be the D (6 bases). The CDR3 is 13 amino acids. Germline loops: CDR1 LNHDA, CDR2 SQIVND (reference sequence). The V end lost 7 bases, the J end lost 4 bases, and 13 bases lay between the germline ends.

As DNA, the CDR3 is TGTGCCAGCAGTTCGAAAGGACAGATAGGGAGTTCTGGGGCCAACGTCCTGACTTTC. Protein sequence: CASSSKGQIGSSGANVLTF. The V and J genes are TRBV28 and TRBJ2-6, with a weak D call TRBD1 (6 bases). There are 19 residues in the CDR3. Germline V CDR1 and CDR2: MDHEN, SYDVKM. V lost 4 bases and J lost 1, with 20 bases in between.

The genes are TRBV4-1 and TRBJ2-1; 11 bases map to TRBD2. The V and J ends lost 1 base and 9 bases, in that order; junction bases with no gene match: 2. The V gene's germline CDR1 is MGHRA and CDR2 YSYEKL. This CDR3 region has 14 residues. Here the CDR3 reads CASSQAGLAGEQFF. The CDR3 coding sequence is TGCGCCAGCAGCCAAGCCGGACTAGCGGGTGAGCAGTTCTTC.

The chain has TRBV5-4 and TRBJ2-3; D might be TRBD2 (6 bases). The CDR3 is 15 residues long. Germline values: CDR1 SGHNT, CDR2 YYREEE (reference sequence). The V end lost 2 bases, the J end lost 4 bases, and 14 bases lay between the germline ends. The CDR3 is CASSFPSGGADTQYF. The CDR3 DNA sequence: TGTGCCAGCAGCTTTCCCTCCGGAGGGGCAGATACGCAGTATTTT.

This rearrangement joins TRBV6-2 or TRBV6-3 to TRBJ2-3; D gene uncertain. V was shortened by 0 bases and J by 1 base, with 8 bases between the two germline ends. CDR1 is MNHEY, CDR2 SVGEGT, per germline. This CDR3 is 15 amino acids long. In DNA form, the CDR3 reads TGTGCCAGCAGTTACTCGAGCATGGGCACAGATACGCAGTATTTT. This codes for CASSYSSMGTDTQYF.

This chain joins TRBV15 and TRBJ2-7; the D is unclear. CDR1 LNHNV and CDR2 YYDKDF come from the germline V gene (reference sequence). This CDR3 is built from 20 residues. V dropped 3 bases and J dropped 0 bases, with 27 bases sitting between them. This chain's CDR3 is CATSSRRALGTSTLSYEQYF. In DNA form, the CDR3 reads TGTGCCACCAGCAGTCGCCGCGCCCTGGGCACATCTACCCTCTCCTACGAGCAGTACTTC.

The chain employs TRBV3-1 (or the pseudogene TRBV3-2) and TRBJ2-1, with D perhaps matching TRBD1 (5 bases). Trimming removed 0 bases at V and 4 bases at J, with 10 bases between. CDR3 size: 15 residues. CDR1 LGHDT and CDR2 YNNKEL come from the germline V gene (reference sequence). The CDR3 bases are TGTGCCAGCAGCCAAGATACAGGTACTTACAATGAGCAGTTCTTC. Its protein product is CASSQDTGTYNEQFF.

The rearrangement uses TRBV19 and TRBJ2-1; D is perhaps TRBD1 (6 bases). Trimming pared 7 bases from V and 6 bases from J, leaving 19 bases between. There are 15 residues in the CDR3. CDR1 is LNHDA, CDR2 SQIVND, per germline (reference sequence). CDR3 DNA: TGTGCCAGTAAGGGGAGACAGGTGAATCGCAATGAGCAGTTCTTC. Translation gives CASKGRQVNRNEQFF.

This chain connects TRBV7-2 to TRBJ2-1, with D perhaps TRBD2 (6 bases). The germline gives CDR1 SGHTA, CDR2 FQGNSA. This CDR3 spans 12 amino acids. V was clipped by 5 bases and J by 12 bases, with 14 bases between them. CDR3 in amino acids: CASSRDLAGQFF. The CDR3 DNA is TGTGCCAGCAGCCGGGACTTGGCGGGGCAGTTCTTC.

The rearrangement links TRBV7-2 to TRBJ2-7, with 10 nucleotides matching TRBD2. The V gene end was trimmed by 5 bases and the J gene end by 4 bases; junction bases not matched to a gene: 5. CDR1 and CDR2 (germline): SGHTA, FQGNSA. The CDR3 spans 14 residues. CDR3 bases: TGTGCCAGCAGCCCAGCGGGAGGGCCTTACGAGCAGTACTTC. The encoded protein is CASSPAGGPYEQYF.

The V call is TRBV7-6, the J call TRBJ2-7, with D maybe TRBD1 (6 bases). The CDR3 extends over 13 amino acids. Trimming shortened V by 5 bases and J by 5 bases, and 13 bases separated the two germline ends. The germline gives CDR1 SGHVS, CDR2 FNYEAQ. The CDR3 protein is CASSLQGMDEQYF. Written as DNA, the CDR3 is TGTGCCAGCAGCCTACAGGGAATGGACGAGCAGTACTTC.

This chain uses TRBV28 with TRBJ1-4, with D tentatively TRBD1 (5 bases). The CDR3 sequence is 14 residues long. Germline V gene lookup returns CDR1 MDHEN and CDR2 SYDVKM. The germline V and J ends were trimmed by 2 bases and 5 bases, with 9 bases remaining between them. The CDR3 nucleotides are TGTGCCAGCAGTTTACCCCGACAGAATGAAAAACTGTTTTTT. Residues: CASSLPRQNEKLFF.

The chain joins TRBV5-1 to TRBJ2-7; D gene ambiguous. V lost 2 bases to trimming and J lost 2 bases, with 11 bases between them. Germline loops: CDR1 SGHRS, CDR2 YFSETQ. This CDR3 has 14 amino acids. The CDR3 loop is CASSFRLGAYEQYF. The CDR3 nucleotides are TGCGCCAGCAGCTTCCGGCTGGGCGCCTACGAGCAGTACTTC.

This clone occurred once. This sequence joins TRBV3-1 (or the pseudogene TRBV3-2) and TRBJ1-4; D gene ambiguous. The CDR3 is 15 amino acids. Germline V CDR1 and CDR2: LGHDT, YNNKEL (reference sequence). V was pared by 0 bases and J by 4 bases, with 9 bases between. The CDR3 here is CASSQDRTFNEKLFF. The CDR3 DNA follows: TGTGCCAGCAGCCAAGATAGGACTTTTAATGAAAAACTGTTTTTT.

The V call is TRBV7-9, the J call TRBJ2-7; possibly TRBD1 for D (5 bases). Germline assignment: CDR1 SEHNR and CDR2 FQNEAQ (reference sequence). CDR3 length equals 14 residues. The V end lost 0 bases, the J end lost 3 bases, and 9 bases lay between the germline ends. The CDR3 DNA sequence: TGTGCCAGCAGCTTAGCGGTCAGGGACTACGAGCAGTACTTC. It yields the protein CASSLAVRDYEQYF.

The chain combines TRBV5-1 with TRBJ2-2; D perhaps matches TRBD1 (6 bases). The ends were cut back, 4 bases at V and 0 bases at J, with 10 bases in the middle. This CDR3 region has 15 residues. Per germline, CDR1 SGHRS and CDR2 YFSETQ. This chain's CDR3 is CASSQGGTNTGELFF. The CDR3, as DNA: TGCGCCAGCAGCCAAGGGGGAACGAACACCGGGGAGCTGTTTTTT.

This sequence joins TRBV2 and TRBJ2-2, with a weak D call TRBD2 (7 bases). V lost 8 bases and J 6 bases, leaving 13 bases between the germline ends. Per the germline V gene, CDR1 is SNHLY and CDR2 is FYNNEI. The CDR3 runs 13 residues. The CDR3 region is CASGPGGPGELFF. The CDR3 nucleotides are TGTGCCAGCGGCCCCGGGGGGCCCGGGGAGCTGTTTTTT.

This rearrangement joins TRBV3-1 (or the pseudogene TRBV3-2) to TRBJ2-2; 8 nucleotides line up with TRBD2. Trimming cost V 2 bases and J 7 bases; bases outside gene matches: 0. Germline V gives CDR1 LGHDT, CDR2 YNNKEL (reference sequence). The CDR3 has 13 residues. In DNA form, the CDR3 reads TGTGCCAGCAGCCAAACTAGCGGCGGGGAGCTGTTTTTT. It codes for CASSQTSGGELFF.

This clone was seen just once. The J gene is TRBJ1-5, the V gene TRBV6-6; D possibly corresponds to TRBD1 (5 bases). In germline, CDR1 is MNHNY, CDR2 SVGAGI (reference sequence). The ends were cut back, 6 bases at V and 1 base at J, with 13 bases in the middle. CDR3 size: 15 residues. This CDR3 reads CASSQGSASNQPQHF. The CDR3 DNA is TGTGCCAGCAGCCAGGGAAGTGCGAGCAATCAGCCCCAGCATTTT.

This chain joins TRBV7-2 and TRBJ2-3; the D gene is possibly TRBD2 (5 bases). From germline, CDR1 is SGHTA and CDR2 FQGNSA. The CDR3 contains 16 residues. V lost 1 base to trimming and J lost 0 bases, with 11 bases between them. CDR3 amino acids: CASSLGTLMSTDTQYF. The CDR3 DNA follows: TGTGCCAGCAGCTTAGGGACTCTTATGAGCACAGATACGCAGTATTTT.

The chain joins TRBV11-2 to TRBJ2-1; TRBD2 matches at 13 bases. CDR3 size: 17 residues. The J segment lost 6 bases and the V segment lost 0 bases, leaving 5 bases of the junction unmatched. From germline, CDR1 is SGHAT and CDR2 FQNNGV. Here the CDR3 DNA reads TGTGCCAGCAGCTTAGACGTGACTAGCGGGAGGCGCAATGAGCAGTTCTTC. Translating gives CASSLDVTSGRRNEQFF.

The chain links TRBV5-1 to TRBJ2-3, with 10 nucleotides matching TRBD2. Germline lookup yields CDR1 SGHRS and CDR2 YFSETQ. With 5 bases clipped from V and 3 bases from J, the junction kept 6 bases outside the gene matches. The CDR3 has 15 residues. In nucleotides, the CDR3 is TGCGCCAGCAGTTTTCAGCGGGAGGGGACAGATACGCAGTATTTT. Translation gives CASSFQREGTDTQYF.

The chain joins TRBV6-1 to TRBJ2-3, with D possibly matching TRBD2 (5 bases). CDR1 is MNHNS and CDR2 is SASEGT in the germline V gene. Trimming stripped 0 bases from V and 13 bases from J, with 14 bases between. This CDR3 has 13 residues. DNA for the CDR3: TGTGCCAGCAGTGAAGCGGAGGATGGGAAGAAGTATTTT. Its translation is CASSEAEDGKKYF.

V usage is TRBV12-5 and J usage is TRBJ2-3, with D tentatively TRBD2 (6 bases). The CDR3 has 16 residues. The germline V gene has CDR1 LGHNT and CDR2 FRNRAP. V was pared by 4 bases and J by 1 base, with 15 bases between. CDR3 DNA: TGTGCTAGTGGTTCCCGAGGGGACTTTCGCACAGATACGCAGTATTTT. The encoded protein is CASGSRGDFRTDTQYF.